Listed below are T cell receptor beta chains from one sample, sequenced in a study of OX40 agonist ivuxolimab in advanced cancers. Repertoires were generated with immunoSEQ multiplex PCR, while TCRdb's copy carries only in-frame clones and drops some. The table records tens of thousands of clones, approximately 86% of them present only once. Here the sequenced sample was CD4+ or CD8+ T cells sorted from blood, taken in a trial of the OX40 agonist ivuxolimab. These receptors all come from an adult with an advanced solid tumor such as melanoma, head and neck, liver or kidney cancer. Each CDR3 is given with its conserved first and last residue. Fields, in order: CDR3 length, clone size, J gene, D gene, V gene, CDR3 DNA, CDR3 protein. The D gene is left open where the match is weak. Not all rows give a size; the values are once, few, many and, for expanded clones, a class.

cdr3_length: 15
clone_size: NA
j_call: TRBJ1-1
d_call: NA
v_call: TRBV11-2
cdr3_nt: TGTGCCAGCAGCCCCCAGGGACGGTTGAACACTGAAGCTTTCTTT
cdr3_aa: CASSPQGRLNTEAFF

cdr3_length: 13
clone_size: NA
j_call: TRBJ1-1
d_call: TRBD1
v_call: TRBV19
cdr3_nt: TGTGCCAGCCGCGGACAGGGCAACACTGAAGCTTTCTTT
cdr3_aa: CASRGQGNTEAFF

cdr3_length: 17
clone_size: NA
j_call: TRBJ2-3
d_call: TRBD2
v_call: TRBV5-1
cdr3_nt: TGCGCCAGCAGTTCCGGGACTAGCGGGAGTCCCACAGATACGCAGTATTTT
cdr3_aa: CASSSGTSGSPTDTQYF

cdr3_length: 15
clone_size: NA
j_call: TRBJ2-5
d_call: TRBD2
v_call: TRBV6-1
cdr3_nt: TGTGCCAGCACTAAACTAGCGGGAGATCAAGAGACCCAGTACTTC
cdr3_aa: CASTKLAGDQETQYF

cdr3_length: 17
clone_size: NA
j_call: TRBJ2-3
d_call: NA
v_call: TRBV5-1
cdr3_nt: TGCGCCAGCAGCCCGATTGACACAGGTGTAAGCACAGATACGCAGTATTTT
cdr3_aa: CASSPIDTGVSTDTQYF

cdr3_length: 13
clone_size: NA
j_call: TRBJ2-7
d_call: TRBD1
v_call: TRBV7-9
cdr3_nt: TGTGCCAGCAGCCTGGACAGGACCTACGAGCAGTACTTC
cdr3_aa: CASSLDRTYEQYF

cdr3_length: 12
clone_size: NA
j_call: TRBJ2-5
d_call: NA
v_call: TRBV7-9
cdr3_nt: TGTGCCAGTGGGGAGTACCAAGAGACCCAGTACTTC
cdr3_aa: CASGEYQETQYF

cdr3_length: 16
clone_size: few
j_call: TRBJ2-6
d_call: NA
v_call: TRBV7-2
cdr3_nt: TGTGCCAGCAGCCTCAGAGCGGGCTCTGGGGCCAACGTCCTGACTTTC
cdr3_aa: CASSLRAGSGANVLTF

cdr3_length: 15
clone_size: NA
j_call: TRBJ2-2
d_call: NA
v_call: TRBV7-8
cdr3_nt: TGTGCCAGCAGCCCCACCCCCGGGGCCACCGGGGAGCTGTTTTTT
cdr3_aa: CASSPTPGATGELFF

cdr3_length: 14
clone_size: NA
j_call: TRBJ2-7
d_call: TRBD1
v_call: TRBV30
cdr3_nt: TGTGCCTGCTTGAACCGGGACAGGGCCTACGAGCAGTACTTC
cdr3_aa: CACLNRDRAYEQYF

cdr3_length: 15
clone_size: NA
j_call: TRBJ2-7
d_call: TRBD1
v_call: TRBV28
cdr3_nt: TGTGCCAGCAGTACCAGGGGGCGCGGGCCTTACGAGCAGTACTTC
cdr3_aa: CASSTRGRGPYEQYF

cdr3_length: 13
clone_size: NA
j_call: TRBJ1-2
d_call: NA
v_call: TRBV19
cdr3_nt: TGTGCCAGTAGTGGCACAGGGTTTGATGGCTACACCTTC
cdr3_aa: CASSGTGFDGYTF

cdr3_length: 15
clone_size: NA
j_call: TRBJ2-1
d_call: TRBD2
v_call: TRBV7-3
cdr3_nt: TGTGCCAGCAGCCCGGGACTAGCGATCTACAATGAGCAGTTCTTC
cdr3_aa: CASSPGLAIYNEQFF

cdr3_length: 17
clone_size: NA
j_call: TRBJ1-5
d_call: NA
v_call: TRBV18
cdr3_nt: TGTGCCAGCTCACCACAGGGGACCCCATATAGCAATCAGCCCCAGCATTTT
cdr3_aa: CASSPQGTPYSNQPQHF

cdr3_length: 15
clone_size: NA
j_call: TRBJ2-1
d_call: NA
v_call: TRBV7-7
cdr3_nt: TGTGCTAGCAGCCTAGCGCAGAGCTCCTACAATGAGCAGTTCTTC
cdr3_aa: CASSLAQSSYNEQFF

cdr3_length: 16
clone_size: NA
j_call: TRBJ2-5
d_call: TRBD1
v_call: TRBV10-3
cdr3_nt: TGTGCCATCAGTGAGTCTGCTCAGGGACAGAAAGAGACCCAGTACTTC
cdr3_aa: CAISESAQGQKETQYF

cdr3_length: 15
clone_size: NA
j_call: TRBJ2-2
d_call: NA
v_call: TRBV18
cdr3_nt: TGTGCCAGCTCACCACGGAAGGGAGACACCGGGGAGCTGTTTTTT
cdr3_aa: CASSPRKGDTGELFF

cdr3_length: 13
clone_size: NA
j_call: TRBJ2-2
d_call: NA
v_call: TRBV30
cdr3_nt: TGTGCCTGGGCAGGGCTGAACACCGGGGAGCTGTTTTTT
cdr3_aa: CAWAGLNTGELFF

cdr3_length: 12
clone_size: NA
j_call: TRBJ2-7
d_call: NA
v_call: TRBV29-1
cdr3_nt: TGCAGCGTCGCCGGACCATCGGGCGAGCAGTACTTC
cdr3_aa: CSVAGPSGEQYF

cdr3_length: 20
clone_size: NA
j_call: TRBJ2-3
d_call: NA
v_call: TRBV28
cdr3_nt: TGTGCCAGCAATACCTTTGGATGGTATTTGAAGGAGGGGGTCTTAGATACGCAGTATTTT
cdr3_aa: CASNTFGWYLKEGVLDTQYF

cdr3_length: 16
clone_size: NA
j_call: TRBJ2-7
d_call: TRBD2
v_call: TRBV10-3
cdr3_nt: TGTGCCATAAGGACTAGCGGGAGGGCCGGGGATTTCGAGCAGTACTTC
cdr3_aa: CAIRTSGRAGDFEQYF

cdr3_length: 14
clone_size: NA
j_call: TRBJ2-1
d_call: TRBD1
v_call: TRBV28
cdr3_nt: TGTGCCAGCAGTTTGGGGGACAGGCCCTTGAAGCAGTTCTTC
cdr3_aa: CASSLGDRPLKQFF

cdr3_length: 15
clone_size: NA
j_call: TRBJ1-1
d_call: TRBD1
v_call: TRBV28
cdr3_nt: TGTGCCAGCAGTCGCCCCCAGGGGGCGTCTACTGAAGCTTTCTTT
cdr3_aa: CASSRPQGASTEAFF

cdr3_length: 15
clone_size: NA
j_call: TRBJ1-4
d_call: NA
v_call: TRBV11-2
cdr3_nt: TGTGCCAGCAGCCGAGGAAGGGGTACTAATGAAAAACTGTTTTTT
cdr3_aa: CASSRGRGTNEKLFF

cdr3_length: 15
clone_size: NA
j_call: TRBJ2-2
d_call: NA
v_call: TRBV11-3
cdr3_nt: TGTGCCAGCAGCCCACGGACATCCAACACCGGGGAGCTGTTTTTT
cdr3_aa: CASSPRTSNTGELFF

cdr3_length: 13
clone_size: NA
j_call: TRBJ2-7
d_call: NA
v_call: TRBV5-5
cdr3_nt: TGTGCCAGCAGCCCAGGTCGGACCTACGAGCAGTACTTC
cdr3_aa: CASSPGRTYEQYF

cdr3_length: 15
clone_size: NA
j_call: TRBJ1-3
d_call: NA
v_call: TRBV28
cdr3_nt: TGTGCCAGCAGACTACAGGGTACGTACGGAAACACCATATATTTT
cdr3_aa: CASRLQGTYGNTIYF

cdr3_length: 14
clone_size: NA
j_call: TRBJ2-5
d_call: NA
v_call: TRBV6-5
cdr3_nt: TGTGCCAGCAGTTACTCGAGGACGGGAAAGACCCAGTACTTC
cdr3_aa: CASSYSRTGKTQYF

cdr3_length: 14
clone_size: NA
j_call: TRBJ2-1
d_call: TRBD1
v_call: TRBV4-1
cdr3_nt: TGCGCCAGCAGCCATCCTCAGGGGGCTAGTGAGCAGTTCTTC
cdr3_aa: CASSHPQGASEQFF

cdr3_length: 16
clone_size: many
j_call: TRBJ2-4
d_call: TRBD2
v_call: TRBV4-1
cdr3_nt: TGCGCCAGCAGCCACACTAGCGGGAGCGGGAGAAACATTCAGTACTTC
cdr3_aa: CASSHTSGSGRNIQYF

cdr3_length: 15
clone_size: NA
j_call: TRBJ2-2
d_call: NA
v_call: TRBV28
cdr3_nt: TGTGCCAGCAGTTCCCGCAGGCGGGTTAGTGGGGAGCTGTTTTTT
cdr3_aa: CASSSRRRVSGELFF

cdr3_length: 14
clone_size: NA
j_call: TRBJ2-2
d_call: NA
v_call: TRBV4-1
cdr3_nt: TGCGCCAGCAGCCAAGATGGGAACACCGGGGAGCTGTTTTTT
cdr3_aa: CASSQDGNTGELFF

cdr3_length: 15
clone_size: NA
j_call: TRBJ2-3
d_call: NA
v_call: TRBV10-2
cdr3_nt: TGCGCCAGCAGGGAAAGAGCGGCGAGGGGGGATACGCAGTATTTT
cdr3_aa: CASRERAARGDTQYF

cdr3_length: 15
clone_size: NA
j_call: TRBJ2-1
d_call: TRBD1
v_call: TRBV9
cdr3_nt: TGTGCCAGCAGCGTAACCGGGACAGGGCTCAATGAGCAGTTCTTC
cdr3_aa: CASSVTGTGLNEQFF

cdr3_length: 15
clone_size: NA
j_call: TRBJ2-7
d_call: NA
v_call: TRBV5-5
cdr3_nt: TGTGCCAGCAGCACCGACAGAATCCCCGTCGTCGAGCAGTACTTC
cdr3_aa: CASSTDRIPVVEQYF

cdr3_length: 12
clone_size: NA
j_call: TRBJ2-7
d_call: NA
v_call: TRBV7-3
cdr3_nt: TGTGCCAGCAGCTTCTTAGGGCGGGAGCAGTACTTC
cdr3_aa: CASSFLGREQYF

cdr3_length: 14
clone_size: NA
j_call: TRBJ2-2
d_call: NA
v_call: TRBV6-6
cdr3_nt: TGTGCCAGCACTGCCAACCGAGGCACCGGGGAGCTGTTTTTT
cdr3_aa: CASTANRGTGELFF

cdr3_length: 14
clone_size: once
j_call: TRBJ2-5
d_call: TRBD2
v_call: TRBV5-1
cdr3_nt: TGCGCCAGCAGCTTTAGCGGGAGGACGGAGACCCAGTACTTC
cdr3_aa: CASSFSGRTETQYF

cdr3_length: 18
clone_size: once
j_call: TRBJ1-3
d_call: NA
v_call: TRBV19
cdr3_nt: TGTGCCAGTAGTCCGGGACTGCGACCTAAACCCTCTGGAAACACCATATATTTT
cdr3_aa: CASSPGLRPKPSGNTIYF

cdr3_length: 14
clone_size: NA
j_call: TRBJ2-7
d_call: NA
v_call: TRBV29-1
cdr3_nt: TGCAGCGTTGCGAGAGACCTGCCCCTCTACGAGCAGTACTTC
cdr3_aa: CSVARDLPLYEQYF